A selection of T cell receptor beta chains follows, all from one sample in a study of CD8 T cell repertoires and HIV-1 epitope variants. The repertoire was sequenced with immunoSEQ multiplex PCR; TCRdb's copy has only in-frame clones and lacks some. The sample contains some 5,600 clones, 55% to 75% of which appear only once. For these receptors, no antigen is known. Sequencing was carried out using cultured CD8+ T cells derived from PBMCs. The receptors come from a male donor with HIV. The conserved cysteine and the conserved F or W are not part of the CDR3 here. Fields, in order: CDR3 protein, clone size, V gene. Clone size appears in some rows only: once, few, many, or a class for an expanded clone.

CDR3: ASSSQGEGYNEQF
size: NA
V: TRBV13

CDR3: ASSQMGLNTEAF
size: NA
V: TRBV4-1

CDR3: ASSPQFGQGPYEQY
size: medium-sized
V: TRBV18

CDR3: ASTSEGSGGDTDTQY
size: NA
V: TRBV19

CDR3: ASSFGTSDEQF
size: once
V: TRBV7-9

CDR3: ASHLQGAVGEQY
size: NA
V: TRBV6-1

CDR3: ASSTLGTDTQY
size: NA
V: TRBV19

CDR3: ASSSGTGAYEQY
size: NA
V: TRBV11-2

CDR3: ASMGGSWSSYNEQF
size: few
V: TRBV27

CDR3: ASSPWDLEETQY
size: NA
V: TRBV27

CDR3: ASSRQDPGELF
size: NA
V: TRBV27

CDR3: ASSLLDNEQF
size: once
V: TRBV11-1

CDR3: ASSPRDSEKLF
size: few
V: TRBV9

CDR3: ASSSLHLYEQY
size: NA
V: TRBV5-6

CDR3: ASSLGQGLLGYT
size: few
V: TRBV2

CDR3: ASSPLRDSNQPQH
size: NA
V: TRBV18

CDR3: ASLATLNTGELF
size: NA
V: TRBV9

CDR3: AWTGGSREKLF
size: NA
V: TRBV30

CDR3: AWSLVTGNGELF
size: NA
V: TRBV30

CDR3: ASSPGAITYEQY
size: NA
V: TRBV6-5

CDR3: ASSPLSGGLYNEQF
size: medium-sized
V: TRBV13

CDR3: AWSVDSSSGNTIY
size: once
V: TRBV30

CDR3: ASSQDIGAFNQPQH
size: few
V: TRBV4-1

CDR3: ASSQVNTEAF
size: medium-sized
V: TRBV4-2

CDR3: ASSLGANTEAF
size: NA
V: TRBV19

CDR3: ASSQQGAIPDTQY
size: once
V: TRBV28

CDR3: ASSLYRGQEEAF
size: NA
V: TRBV28

CDR3: ASSVGIGSYEQY
size: NA
V: TRBV9

CDR3: ASSMATGGWDEQF
size: NA
V: TRBV19

CDR3: AISVQASYEQY
size: NA
V: TRBV10-3

CDR3: ASSRDIPGDTEAF
size: few
V: TRBV5-6

CDR3: ASSSTYGIYEQY
size: NA
V: TRBV7-2

CDR3: ASSQDPVELDYGYT
size: once
V: TRBV7-9

CDR3: ASSEPGREKLF
size: NA
V: TRBV2

CDR3: ASSPGLSYEQY
size: NA
V: TRBV7-6

CDR3: ASSQDPPSGTSTDTQY
size: once
V: TRBV4-1